This T cell receptor (beta chain) was found in a study of cytomegalovirus exposure and HLA in healthy donors. The study's findings and limits: Later on, an analysis tied some 17,000 TCR beta sequences to HLA alleles at 0.05 false discovery rate. Several of the most significant clusters appeared, in a later analysis, to be linked to common viral pathogens. A later analysis showed that HLA-associated TCR beta chains had undergone more clonal expansion than equally common others.

Points on this clone: What it recognizes is unknown.

The PCR contained 60 Vbeta and 13 Jbeta primers. Clones were sequenced by immunoSEQ multiplex PCR, and TCRdb holds only the in-frame ones, with some missing. In the table there are roughly 140,000 clones, roughly 80% of which are singletons. There are 16 residues in the CDR3. The junction had 14 bases not matched to a gene; V was cut back by 8 bases and J by 1 base. Germline CDR1 reads SNHLY; CDR2 reads FYNNEI. The V call is TRBV2, the J call TRBJ2-7; 7 nucleotides line up with TRBD2. The sequenced material came from PBMCs. The TCR sequence derives from a man under 40 in good health and CMV-seropositive. The CDR3 here is CASAVSPSGTSYEQYF. The CDR3 DNA sequence: TGTGCCAGCGCCGTAAGTCCCAGCGGGACTTCCTACGAGCAGTACTTC. Full variable domain (missing parts from reference TRBV2 and TRBJ2-7): EPEVTQTPSHQVTQMGQEVILRCVPISNHLYFYWYRQILGQKVEFLVSFYNNEISEKSEIFDDQFSVERPDGSNFTLKIRSTKLEDSAMYFCASAVSPSGTSYEQYFGPGTRLTVT.